This T cell receptor (beta chain) was observed in a study of shared T cell receptors in the human thymus. The assay was immunoSEQ multiplex PCR, and TCRdb's table has in-frame clones only and misses some. The sample includes about 660,000 clones, roughly 90% of them seen just once. Germline V gives CDR1 SGHTA, CDR2 FQGTGA. Trimming cost V 5 bases and J 1 base, with 11 bases left between them. This CDR3 is built from 14 residues. Separately, the same data were catalogued under a study of human thymus T cells.

The sequenced sample was thymocytes. This chain links TRBV7-3 with TRBJ1-2; TRBD1 might be the D (5 bases). This clonotype originated in a boy under two years old with a congenital heart defect. The CDR3 bases are TGTGCCAGCAGCGAGGACACTATTAACTATGGCTACACCTTC. The encoded protein is CASSEDTINYGYTF.